This entry describes one T cell receptor (beta chain). The antigen is undetermined. Germline V gene data show CDR1 as SGHRS and CDR2 as YFSETQ. The length of the CDR3 is 16 residues. Between the trimmed V and J ends, which lost 5 bases and 0 bases, there was a span of 12 bases. The use of a sample-barcoded 5' primer and a J-beta primer mix characterized a second PCR of about 6 to 12 cycles. Sequencing yielded, for each sample, at least 3 million paired-end reads carrying CDR3. TCRdb used MiXCR to reprocess the 5' RACE reads, holding one entry per CDR3 protein. The sample holds some 860,000 distinct CDR3 sequences, just over 55% seen once. The data originate from a study of blood T cells in healthy people across ages. General observations from the study: Diversity figures based on one million T cells were deemed too low. Donor CMV status, an unknown factor, possibly confounded changes in expanded clonotypes. Naive T cell percentage strongly correlated with TCR beta diversity.

Sequencing input: blood. The chain is built from TRBV5-1 and TRBJ1-6, with a weak D call TRBD1 (5 bases). The source of this sequence is a man aged 35-49 years in good health. The CDR3 DNA sequence: TGCGCCAGCAGGATTTCGGGGGGCTCCTATAATTCACCCCTCCACTTT. Translating it yields CASRISGGSYNSPLHF.